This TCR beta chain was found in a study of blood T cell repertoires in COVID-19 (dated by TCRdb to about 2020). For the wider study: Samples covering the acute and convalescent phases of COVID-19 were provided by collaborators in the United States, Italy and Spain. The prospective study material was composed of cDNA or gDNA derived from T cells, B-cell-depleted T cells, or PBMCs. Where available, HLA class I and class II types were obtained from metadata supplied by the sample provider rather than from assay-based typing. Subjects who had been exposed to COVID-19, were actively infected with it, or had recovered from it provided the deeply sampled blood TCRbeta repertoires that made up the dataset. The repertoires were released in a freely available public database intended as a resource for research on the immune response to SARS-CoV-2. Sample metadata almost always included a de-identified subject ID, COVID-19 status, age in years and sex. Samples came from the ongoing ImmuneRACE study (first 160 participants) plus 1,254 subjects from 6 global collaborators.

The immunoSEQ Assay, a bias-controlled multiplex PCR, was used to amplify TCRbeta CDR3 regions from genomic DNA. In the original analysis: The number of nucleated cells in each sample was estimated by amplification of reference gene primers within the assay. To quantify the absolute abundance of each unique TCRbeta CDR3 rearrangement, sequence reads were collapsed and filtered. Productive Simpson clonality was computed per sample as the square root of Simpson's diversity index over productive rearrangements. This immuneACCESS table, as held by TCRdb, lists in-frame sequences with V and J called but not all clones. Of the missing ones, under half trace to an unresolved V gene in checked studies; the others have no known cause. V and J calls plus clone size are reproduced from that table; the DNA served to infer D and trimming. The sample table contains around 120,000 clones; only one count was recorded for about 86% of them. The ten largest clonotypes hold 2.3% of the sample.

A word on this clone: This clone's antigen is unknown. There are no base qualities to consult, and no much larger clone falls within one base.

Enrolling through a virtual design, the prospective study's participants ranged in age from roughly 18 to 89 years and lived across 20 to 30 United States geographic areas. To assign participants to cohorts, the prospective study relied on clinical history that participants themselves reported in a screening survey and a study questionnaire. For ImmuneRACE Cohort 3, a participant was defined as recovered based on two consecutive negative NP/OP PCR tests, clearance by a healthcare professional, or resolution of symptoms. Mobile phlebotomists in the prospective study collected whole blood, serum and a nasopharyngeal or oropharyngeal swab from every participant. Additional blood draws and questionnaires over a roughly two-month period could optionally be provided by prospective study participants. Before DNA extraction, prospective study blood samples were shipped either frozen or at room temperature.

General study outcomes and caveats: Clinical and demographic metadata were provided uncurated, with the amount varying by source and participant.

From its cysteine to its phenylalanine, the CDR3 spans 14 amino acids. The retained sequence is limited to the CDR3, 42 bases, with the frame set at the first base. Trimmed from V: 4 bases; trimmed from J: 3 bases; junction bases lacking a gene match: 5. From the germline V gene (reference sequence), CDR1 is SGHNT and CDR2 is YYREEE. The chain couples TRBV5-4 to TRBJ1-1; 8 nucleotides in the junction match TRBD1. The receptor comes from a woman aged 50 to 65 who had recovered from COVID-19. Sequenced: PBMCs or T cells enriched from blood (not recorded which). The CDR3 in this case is CASSPGGRDTEAFF. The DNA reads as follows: TGTGCCAGCAGCCCAGGGGGCCGGGACACTGAAGCTTTCTTT.